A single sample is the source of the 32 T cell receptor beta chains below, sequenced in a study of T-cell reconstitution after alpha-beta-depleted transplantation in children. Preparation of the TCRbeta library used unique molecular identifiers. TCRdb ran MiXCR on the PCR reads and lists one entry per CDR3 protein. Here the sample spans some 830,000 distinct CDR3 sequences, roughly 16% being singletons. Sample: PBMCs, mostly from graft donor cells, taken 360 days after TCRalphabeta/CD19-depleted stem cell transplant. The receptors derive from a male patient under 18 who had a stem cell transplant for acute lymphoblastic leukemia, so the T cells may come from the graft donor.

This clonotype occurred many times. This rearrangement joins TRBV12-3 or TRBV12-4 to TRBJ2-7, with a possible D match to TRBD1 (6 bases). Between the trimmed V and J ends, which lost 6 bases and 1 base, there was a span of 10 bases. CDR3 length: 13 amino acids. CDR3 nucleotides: TGTGCCAGCAGCAGGGACACATCCTACGAGCAGTACTTC. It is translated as CASSRDTSYEQYF.

The CDR3 region is CAGHLAPNGGTGELFF. The CDR3 DNA reads TGTGCCGGCCACCTTGCTCCCAACGGGGGCACCGGGGAGCTGTTTTTT. The rearrangement links TRBV7-9 to TRBJ2-2; D is possibly TRBD2 (6 bases). From germline, CDR1 is SEHNR and CDR2 FQNEAQ (reference sequence). The CDR3 spans 16 residues. The V gene lost 11 bases and the J gene lost 4 bases, with 23 bases spanning the gap.

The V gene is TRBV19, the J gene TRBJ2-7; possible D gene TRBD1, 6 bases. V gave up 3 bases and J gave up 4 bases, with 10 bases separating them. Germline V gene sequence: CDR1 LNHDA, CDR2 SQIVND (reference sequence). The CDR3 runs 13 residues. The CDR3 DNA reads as TGTGCCAGTAGTATTAACAGGGAATACGAGCAGTACTTC. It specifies CASSINREYEQYF.

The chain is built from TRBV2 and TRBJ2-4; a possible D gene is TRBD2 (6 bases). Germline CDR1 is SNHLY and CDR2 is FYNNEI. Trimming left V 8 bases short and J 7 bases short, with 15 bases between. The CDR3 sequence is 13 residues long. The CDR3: CASFMGRLNIQYF. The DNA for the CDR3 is TGTGCCAGCTTCATGGGGAGGTTGAACATTCAGTACTTC.

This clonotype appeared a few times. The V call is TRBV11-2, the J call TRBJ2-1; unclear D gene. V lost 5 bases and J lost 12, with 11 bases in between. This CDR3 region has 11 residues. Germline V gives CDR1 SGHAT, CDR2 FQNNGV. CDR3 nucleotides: TGTGCCAGCAGCCAGGCCGAACCGCAGTTCTTC. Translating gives CASSQAEPQFF.

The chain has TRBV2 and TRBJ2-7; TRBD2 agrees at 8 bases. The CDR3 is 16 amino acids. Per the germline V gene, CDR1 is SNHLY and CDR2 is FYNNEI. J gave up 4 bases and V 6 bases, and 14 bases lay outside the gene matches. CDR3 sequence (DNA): TGTGCCAGCAGCCTCCGGGGGGGACTCCTCACTTACGAGCAGTACTTC. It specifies CASSLRGGLLTYEQYF.

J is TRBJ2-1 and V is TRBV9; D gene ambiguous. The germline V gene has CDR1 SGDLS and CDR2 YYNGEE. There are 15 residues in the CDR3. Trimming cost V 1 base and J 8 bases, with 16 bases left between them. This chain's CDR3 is CASSVTETFRDEQFF. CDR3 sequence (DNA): TGTGCCAGCAGCGTAACGGAAACCTTCCGGGATGAGCAGTTCTTC.

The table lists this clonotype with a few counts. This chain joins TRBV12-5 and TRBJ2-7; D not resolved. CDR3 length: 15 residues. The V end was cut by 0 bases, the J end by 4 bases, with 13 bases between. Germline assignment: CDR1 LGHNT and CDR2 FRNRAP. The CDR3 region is CASGLVPDEEYEQYF. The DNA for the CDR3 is TGTGCTAGTGGTTTGGTACCGGACGAAGAATACGAGCAGTACTTC.

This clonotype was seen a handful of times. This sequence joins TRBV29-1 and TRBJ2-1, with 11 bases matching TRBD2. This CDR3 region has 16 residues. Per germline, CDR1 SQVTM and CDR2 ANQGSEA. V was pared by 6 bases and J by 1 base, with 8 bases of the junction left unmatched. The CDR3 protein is CSVRRLAGGSYNEQFF. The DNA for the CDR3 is TGCAGCGTCAGACGGCTAGCGGGAGGTTCCTACAATGAGCAGTTCTTC.

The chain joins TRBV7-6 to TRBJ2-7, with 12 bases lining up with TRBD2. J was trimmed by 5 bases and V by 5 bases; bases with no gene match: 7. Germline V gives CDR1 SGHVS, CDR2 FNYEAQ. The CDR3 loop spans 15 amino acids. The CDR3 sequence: CASSPGLAGLDEQYF. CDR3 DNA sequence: TGTGCCAGCAGCCCTGGACTAGCGGGACTCGACGAGCAGTACTTC.

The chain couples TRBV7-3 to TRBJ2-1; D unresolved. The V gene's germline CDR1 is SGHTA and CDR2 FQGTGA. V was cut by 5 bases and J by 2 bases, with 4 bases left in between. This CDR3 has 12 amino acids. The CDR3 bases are TGTGCCAGCAGCGAAACCTACAATGAGCAGTTCTTC. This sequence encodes CASSETYNEQFF.

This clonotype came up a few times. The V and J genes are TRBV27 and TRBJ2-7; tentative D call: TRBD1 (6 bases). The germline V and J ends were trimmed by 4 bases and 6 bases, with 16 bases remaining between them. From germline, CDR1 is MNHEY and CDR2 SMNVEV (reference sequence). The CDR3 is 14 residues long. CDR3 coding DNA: TGTGCCAGCAGTTCCGGCACAGGGTGGTCCGAGCAGTACTTC. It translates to CASSSGTGWSEQYF.

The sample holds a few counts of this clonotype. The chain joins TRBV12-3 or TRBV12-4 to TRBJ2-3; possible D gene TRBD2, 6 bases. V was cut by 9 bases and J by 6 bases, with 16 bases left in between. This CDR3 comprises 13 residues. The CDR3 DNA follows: TGTGCCAGTTCCAGCGGGCCGCGGGATACGCAGTATTTT. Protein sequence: CASSSGPRDTQYF.

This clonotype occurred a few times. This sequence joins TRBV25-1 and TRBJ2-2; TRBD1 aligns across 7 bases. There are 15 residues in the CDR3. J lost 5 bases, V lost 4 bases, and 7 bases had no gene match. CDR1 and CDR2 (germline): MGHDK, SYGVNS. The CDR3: CASSASDRLTGELFF. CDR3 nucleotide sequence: TGTGCCAGCAGTGCTTCGGACAGGTTAACCGGGGAGCTGTTTTTT. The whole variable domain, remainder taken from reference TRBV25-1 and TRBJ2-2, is EADIYQTPRYLVIGTGKKITLECSQTMGHDKMYWYQQDPGMELHLIHYSYGVNSTEKGDLSSESTVSRIRTEHFPLTLESARPSHTSQYLCASSASDRLTGELFFGEGSRLTVL.

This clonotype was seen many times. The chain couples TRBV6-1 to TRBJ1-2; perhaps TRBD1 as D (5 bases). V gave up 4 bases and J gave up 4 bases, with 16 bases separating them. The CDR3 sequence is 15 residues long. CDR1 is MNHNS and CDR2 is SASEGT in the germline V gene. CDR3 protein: CASSVQGAVGYGYTF. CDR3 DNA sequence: TGTGCCAGCAGTGTTCAGGGTGCAGTCGGCTATGGCTACACCTTC.

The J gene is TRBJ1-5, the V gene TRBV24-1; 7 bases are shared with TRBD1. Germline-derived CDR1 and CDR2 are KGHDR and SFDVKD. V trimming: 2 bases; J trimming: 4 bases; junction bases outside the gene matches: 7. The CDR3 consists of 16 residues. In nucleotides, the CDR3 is TGTGCCACCAGTGATTCTTGGGGACAGCTTAATCAGCCCCAGCATTTT. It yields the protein CATSDSWGQLNQPQHF.

CDR3 sequence: CASSPPRENEQFF. The DNA of the CDR3 is TGCGCCAGCAGCCCCCCAAGAGAGAATGAGCAGTTCTTC. The chain couples TRBV4-1 to TRBJ2-1, with D uncertain. V lost 4 bases and J 7 bases, leaving 11 bases between the germline ends. CDR1 and CDR2 (germline): MGHRA, YSYEKL. The CDR3 sequence is 13 residues long.

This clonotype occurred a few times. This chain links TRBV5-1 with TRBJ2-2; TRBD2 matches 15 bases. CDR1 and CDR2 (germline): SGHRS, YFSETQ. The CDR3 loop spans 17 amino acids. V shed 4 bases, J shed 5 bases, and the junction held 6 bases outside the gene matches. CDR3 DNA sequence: TGCGCCAGCAGCATAGGGACTAGCGGGAGGTCAACCGGGGAGCTGTTTTTT. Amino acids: CASSIGTSGRSTGELFF. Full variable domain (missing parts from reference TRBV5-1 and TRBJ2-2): KAGVTQTPRYLIKTRGQQVTLSCSPISGHRSVSWYQQTPGQGLQFLFEYFSETQRNKGNFPGRFSGRQFSNSRSEMNVSTLELGDSALYLCASSIGTSGRSTGELFFGEGSRLTVL.

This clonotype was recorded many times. The CDR3: CASSQDRTSGGYEQYF. The DNA for the CDR3 is TGCGCCAGCAGCCAAGATCGGACTAGCGGTGGCTACGAGCAGTACTTC. This chain links TRBV4-1 with TRBJ2-7, with TRBD2 matching over 10 bases. The CDR3 runs to 16 residues. V dropped 0 bases and J dropped 3; count of bases not matched to a gene: 5. Germline lookup yields CDR1 MGHRA and CDR2 YSYEKL.

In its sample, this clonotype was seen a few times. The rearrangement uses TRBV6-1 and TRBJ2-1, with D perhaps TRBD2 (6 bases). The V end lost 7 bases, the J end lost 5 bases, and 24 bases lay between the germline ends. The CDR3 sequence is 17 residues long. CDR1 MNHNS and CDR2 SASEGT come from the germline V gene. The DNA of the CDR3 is TGTGCCAGCAAAATTATTCCGGCGACTAGGGACGACAATGAGCAGTTCTTC. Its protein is CASKIIPATRDDNEQFF.

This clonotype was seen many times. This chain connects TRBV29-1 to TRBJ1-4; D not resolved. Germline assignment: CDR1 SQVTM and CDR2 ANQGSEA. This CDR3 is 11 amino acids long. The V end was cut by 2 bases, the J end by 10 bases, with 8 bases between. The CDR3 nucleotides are TGCAGCGTTGAATTTAGGAGAAAACTGTTTTTT. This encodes CSVEFRRKLFF.

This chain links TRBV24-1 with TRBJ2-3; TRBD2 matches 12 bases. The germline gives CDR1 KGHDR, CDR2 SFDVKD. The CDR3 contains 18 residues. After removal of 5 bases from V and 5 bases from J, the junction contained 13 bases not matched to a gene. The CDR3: CATSGKTSGSGRGDTQYF. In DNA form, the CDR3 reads TGTGCCACCAGTGGGAAGACTAGCGGGAGCGGGCGAGGAGATACGCAGTATTTT.

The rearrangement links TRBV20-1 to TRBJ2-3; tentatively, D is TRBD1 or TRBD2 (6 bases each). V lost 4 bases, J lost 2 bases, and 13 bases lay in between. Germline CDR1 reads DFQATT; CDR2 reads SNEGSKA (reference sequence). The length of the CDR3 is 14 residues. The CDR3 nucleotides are TGCAGTGCTACGGAGGGGGACTTCACAGATACGCAGTATTTT. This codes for CSATEGDFTDTQYF.

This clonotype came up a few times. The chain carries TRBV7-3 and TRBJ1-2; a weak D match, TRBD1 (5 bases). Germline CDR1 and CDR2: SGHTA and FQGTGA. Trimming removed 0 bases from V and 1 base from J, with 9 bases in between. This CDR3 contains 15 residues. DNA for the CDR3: TGTGCCAGCAGCTTAACGGGGACGAGTAACTATGGCTACACCTTC. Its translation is CASSLTGTSNYGYTF.

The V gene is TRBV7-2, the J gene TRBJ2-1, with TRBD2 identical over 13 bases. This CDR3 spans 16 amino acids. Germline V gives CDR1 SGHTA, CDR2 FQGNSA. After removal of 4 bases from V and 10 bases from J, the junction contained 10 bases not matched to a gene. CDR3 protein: CASSWGGLAGIREQFF. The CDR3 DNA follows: TGTGCCAGCAGCTGGGGGGGACTAGCGGGGATTAGGGAGCAGTTCTTC.

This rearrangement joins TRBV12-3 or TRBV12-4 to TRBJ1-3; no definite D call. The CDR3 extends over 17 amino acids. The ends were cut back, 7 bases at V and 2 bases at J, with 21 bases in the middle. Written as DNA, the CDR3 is TGTGCCAGCACCCTGGTTGGTCTCAATGGCCCTGGAAACACCATATATTTT. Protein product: CASTLVGLNGPGNTIYF.

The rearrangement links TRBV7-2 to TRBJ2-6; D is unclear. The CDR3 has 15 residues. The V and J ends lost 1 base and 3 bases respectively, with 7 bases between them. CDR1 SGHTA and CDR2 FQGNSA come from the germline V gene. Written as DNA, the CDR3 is TGTGCCAGCAGCTTAGGTGGGGTTGGGGCCAACGTCCTGACTTTC. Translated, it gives CASSLGGVGANVLTF.

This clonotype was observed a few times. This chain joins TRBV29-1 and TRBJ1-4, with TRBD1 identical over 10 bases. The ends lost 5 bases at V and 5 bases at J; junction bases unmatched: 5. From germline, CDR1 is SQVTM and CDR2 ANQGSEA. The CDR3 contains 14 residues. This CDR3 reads CSVRDRGLNEKLFF. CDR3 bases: TGCAGCGTTCGCGACAGGGGGCTGAATGAAAAACTGTTTTTT. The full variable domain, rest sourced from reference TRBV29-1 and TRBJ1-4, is SAVISQKPSRDICQRGTSLTIQCQVDSQVTMMFWYRQQPGQSLTLIATANQGSEATYESGFVIDKFPISRPNLTFSTLTVSNMSPEDSSIYLCSVRDRGLNEKLFFGSGTQLSVL.

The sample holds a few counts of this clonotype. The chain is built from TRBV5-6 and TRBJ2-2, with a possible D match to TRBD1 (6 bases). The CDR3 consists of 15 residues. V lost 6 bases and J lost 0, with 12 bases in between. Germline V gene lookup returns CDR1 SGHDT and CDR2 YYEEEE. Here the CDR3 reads CASTFGTPNTGELFF. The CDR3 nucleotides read TGTGCCAGCACCTTTGGGACACCGAACACCGGGGAGCTGTTTTTT.

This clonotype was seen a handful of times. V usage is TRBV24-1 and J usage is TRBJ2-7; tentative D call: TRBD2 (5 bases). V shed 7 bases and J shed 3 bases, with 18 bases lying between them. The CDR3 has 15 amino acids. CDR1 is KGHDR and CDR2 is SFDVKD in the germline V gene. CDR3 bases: TGTGCCACCAGCGAGTCCGGACTGGATATCTACGAGCAGTACTTC. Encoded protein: CATSESGLDIYEQYF.

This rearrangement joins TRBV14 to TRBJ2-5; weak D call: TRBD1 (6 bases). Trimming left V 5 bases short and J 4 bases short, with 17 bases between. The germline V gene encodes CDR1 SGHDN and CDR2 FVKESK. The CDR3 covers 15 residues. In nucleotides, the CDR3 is TGTGCCAGCAGCAGATGGGGCGACAGGTTAGAGACCCAGTACTTC. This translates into CASSRWGDRLETQYF.

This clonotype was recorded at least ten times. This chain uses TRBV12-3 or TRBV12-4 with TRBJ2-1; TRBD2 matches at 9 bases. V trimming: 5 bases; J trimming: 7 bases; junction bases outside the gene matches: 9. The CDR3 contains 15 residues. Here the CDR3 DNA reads TGTGCCAGCAGTGCCTCCGGGACTAGCCGAAATGAGCAGTTCTTC. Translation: CASSASGTSRNEQFF.